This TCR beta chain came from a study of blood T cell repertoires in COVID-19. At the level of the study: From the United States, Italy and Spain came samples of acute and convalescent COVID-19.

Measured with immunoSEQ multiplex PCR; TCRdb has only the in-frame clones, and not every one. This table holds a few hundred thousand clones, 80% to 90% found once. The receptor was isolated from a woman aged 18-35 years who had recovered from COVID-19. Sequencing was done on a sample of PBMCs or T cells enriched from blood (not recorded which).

As DNA, the CDR3 is TGTGCCAGCAGCTCGGTTAGGGGTGATCAGCCCCAGCATTTT. This translates into CASSSVRGDQPQHF. The rearrangement uses TRBV6-5 and TRBJ1-5; D may be TRBD1 (5 bases). Germline CDR1 reads MNHEY; CDR2 reads SVGAGI. V gave up 6 bases and J gave up 5 bases, with 14 bases separating them. This CDR3 has 14 residues.